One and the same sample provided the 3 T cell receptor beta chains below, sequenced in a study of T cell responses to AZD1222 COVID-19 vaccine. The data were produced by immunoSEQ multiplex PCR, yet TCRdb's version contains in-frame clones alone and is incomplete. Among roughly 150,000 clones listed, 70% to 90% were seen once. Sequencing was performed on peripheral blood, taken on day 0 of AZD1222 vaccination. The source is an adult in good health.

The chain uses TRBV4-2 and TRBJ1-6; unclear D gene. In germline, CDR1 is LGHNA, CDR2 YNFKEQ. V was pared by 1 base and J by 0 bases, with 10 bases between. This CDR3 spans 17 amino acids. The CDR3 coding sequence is TGTGCCAGCAGCCAAGCAGGAGCTAGCTCCTATAATTCACCCCTCCACTTT. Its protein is CASSQAGASSYNSPLHF.

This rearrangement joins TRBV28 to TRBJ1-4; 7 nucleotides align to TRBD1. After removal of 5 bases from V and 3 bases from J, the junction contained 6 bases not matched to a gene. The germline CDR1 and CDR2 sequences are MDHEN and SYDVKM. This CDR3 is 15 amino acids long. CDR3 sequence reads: CASSAQGVANEKLFF. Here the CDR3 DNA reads TGTGCCAGCAGTGCGCAGGGGGTTGCTAATGAAAAACTGTTTTTT. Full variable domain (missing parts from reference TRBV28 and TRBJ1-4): DVKVTQSSRYLVKRTGEKVFLECVQDMDHENMFWYRQDPGLGLRLIYFSYDVKMKEKGDIPEGYSVSREKKERFSLILESASTNQTSMYLCASSAQGVANEKLFFGSGTQLSVL.

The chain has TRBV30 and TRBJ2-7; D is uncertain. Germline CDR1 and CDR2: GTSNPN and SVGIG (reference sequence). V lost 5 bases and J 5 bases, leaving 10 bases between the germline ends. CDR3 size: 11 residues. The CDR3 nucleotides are TGTGCCTGGCAGATGGCCCACGAGCAGTACTTC. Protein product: CAWQMAHEQYF.